This entry concerns a single T cell receptor beta chain. This entry comes from a study of blood T cell repertoires in COVID-19. Repertoires were generated with immunoSEQ multiplex PCR, while TCRdb's copy carries only in-frame clones and drops some. The table records around 290,000 clones, approximately 93% of them present only once. The CDR3 is 14 amino acids. The germline CDR1 and CDR2 sequences are SNHLY and FYNNEI. Losses at the gene ends were 5 bases for V and 1 base for J; bases not matched to a gene: 3. The sequence was collected from a woman in her thirties with COVID-19, enrolled during active disease. Sequenced: peripheral blood. The chain couples TRBV2 to TRBJ2-7, with 9 positions matching TRBD1. The chain's CDR3 is CASSSQGASYEQYF. CDR3 DNA sequence: TGTGCCAGCAGTTCACAGGGGGCGTCCTACGAGCAGTACTTC.